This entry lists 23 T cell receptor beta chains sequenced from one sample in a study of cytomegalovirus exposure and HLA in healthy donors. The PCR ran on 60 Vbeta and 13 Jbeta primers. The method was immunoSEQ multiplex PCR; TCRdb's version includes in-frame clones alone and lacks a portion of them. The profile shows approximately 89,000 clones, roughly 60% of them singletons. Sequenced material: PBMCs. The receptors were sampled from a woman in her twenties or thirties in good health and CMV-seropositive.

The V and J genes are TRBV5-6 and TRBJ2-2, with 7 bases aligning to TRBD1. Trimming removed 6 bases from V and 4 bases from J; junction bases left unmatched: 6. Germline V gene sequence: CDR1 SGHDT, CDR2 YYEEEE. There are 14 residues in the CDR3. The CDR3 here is CASTAGGVTGELFF. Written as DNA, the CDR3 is TGTGCCAGCACCGCAGGGGGTGTCACCGGGGAGCTGTTTTTT.

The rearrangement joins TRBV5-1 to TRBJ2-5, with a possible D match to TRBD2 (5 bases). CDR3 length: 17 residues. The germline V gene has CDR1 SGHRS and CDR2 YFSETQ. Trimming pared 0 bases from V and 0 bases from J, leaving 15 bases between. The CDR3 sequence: CASSLVAGGWYQETQYF. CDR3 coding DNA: TGCGCCAGCAGCTTGGTGGCAGGAGGATGGTACCAAGAGACCCAGTACTTC.

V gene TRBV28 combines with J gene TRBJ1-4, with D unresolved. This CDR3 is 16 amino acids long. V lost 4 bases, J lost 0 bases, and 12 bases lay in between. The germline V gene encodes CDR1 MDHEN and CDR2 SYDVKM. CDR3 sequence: CASSWERISTNEKLFF. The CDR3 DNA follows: TGTGCCAGCAGTTGGGAGAGGATTTCAACTAATGAAAAACTGTTTTTT.

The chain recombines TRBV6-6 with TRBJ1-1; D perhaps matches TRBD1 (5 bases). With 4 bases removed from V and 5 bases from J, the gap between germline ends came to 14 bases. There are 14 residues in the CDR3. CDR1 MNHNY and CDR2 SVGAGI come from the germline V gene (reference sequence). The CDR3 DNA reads TGTGCCAGCAGTTCGCGGGGGGTGAGAACTGAAGCTTTCTTT. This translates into CASSSRGVRTEAFF.

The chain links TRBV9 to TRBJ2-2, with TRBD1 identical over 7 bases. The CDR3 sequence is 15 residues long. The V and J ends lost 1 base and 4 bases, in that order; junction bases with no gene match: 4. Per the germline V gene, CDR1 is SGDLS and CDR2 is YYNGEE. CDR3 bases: TGTGCCAGCAGCGTAACGGCAGGGGGCACCGGGGAGCTGTTTTTT. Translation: CASSVTAGGTGELFF.

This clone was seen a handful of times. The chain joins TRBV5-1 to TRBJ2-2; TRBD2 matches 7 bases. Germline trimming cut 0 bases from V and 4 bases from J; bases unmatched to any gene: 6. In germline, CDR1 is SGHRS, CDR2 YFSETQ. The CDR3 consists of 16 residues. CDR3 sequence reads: CASSLAASGGTGELFF. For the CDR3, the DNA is TGCGCCAGCAGCTTGGCGGCTAGCGGTGGCACCGGGGAGCTGTTTTTT. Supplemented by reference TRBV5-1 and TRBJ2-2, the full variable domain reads KAGVTQTPRYLIKTRGQQVTLSCSPISGHRSVSWYQQTPGQGLQFLFEYFSETQRNKGNFPGRFSGRQFSNSRSEMNVSTLELGDSALYLCASSLAASGGTGELFFGEGSRLTVL.

The CDR3 nucleotides read TGCAGTGCTAGAGTTCTAGAGACCCAGTACTTC. As protein: CSARVLETQYF. The V and J genes are TRBV20-1 and TRBJ2-5; D not certain. The V end was cut by 1 base, the J end by 4 bases, with 4 bases between. The germline V gene encodes CDR1 DFQATT and CDR2 SNEGSKA (reference sequence). The CDR3 has 11 amino acids.

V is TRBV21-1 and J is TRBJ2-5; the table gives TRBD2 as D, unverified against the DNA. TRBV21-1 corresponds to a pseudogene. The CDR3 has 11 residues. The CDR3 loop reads CASSPLETQYF. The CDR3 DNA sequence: TGTGCCAGCAGCCCCCTGGAGACCCAGTACTTC.

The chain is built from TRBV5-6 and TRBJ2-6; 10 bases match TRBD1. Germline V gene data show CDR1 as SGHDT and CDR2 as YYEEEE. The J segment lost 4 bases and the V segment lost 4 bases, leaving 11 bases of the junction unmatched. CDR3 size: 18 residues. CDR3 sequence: CASSPMDRGLAGANVLTF. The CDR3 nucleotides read TGTGCCAGCAGCCCGATGGACAGGGGGTTGGCGGGGGCCAACGTCCTGACTTTC.

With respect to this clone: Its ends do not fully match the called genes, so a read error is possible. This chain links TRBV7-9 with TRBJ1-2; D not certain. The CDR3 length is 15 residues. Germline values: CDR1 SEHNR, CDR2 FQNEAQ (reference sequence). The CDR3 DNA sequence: TGTACCAGCAGCTTAGCGAATGGTGAGGGATATGGCTACACCTTC. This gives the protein CTSSLANGEGYGYTF.

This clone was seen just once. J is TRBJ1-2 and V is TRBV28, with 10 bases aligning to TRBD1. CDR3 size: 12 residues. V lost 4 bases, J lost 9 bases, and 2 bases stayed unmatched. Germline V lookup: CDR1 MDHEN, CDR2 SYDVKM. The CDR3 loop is CASSSTGGSYTF. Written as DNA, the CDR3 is TGTGCCAGCAGTTCGACAGGGGGCAGCTACACCTTC.

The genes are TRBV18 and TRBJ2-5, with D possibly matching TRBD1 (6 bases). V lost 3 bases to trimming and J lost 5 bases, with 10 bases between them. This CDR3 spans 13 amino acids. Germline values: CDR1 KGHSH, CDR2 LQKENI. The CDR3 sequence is CASSPEQGETQYF. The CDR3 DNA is TGTGCCAGCTCACCGGAGCAGGGGGAGACCCAGTACTTC.

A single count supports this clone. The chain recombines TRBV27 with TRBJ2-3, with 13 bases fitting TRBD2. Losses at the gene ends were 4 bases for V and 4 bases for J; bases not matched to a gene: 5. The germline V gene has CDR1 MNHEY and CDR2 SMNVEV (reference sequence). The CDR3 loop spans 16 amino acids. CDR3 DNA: TGTGCCAGCAGTTCCCCACTAGCGGGGGGGCCAGATACGCAGTATTTT. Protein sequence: CASSSPLAGGPDTQYF.

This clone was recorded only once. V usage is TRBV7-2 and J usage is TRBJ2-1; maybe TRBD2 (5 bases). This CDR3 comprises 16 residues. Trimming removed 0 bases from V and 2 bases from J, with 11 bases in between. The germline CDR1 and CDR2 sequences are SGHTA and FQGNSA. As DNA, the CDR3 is TGTGCCAGCAGCTTAGCGCCGAGGGTTACCTACAATGAGCAGTTCTTC. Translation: CASSLAPRVTYNEQFF.

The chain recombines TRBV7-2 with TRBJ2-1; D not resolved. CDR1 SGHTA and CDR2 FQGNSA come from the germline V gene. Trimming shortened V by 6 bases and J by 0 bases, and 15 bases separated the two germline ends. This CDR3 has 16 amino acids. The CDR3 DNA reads TGTGCCAGCAGTTTGTTACACAGCATCTCCTACAATGAGCAGTTCTTC. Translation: CASSLLHSISYNEQFF.

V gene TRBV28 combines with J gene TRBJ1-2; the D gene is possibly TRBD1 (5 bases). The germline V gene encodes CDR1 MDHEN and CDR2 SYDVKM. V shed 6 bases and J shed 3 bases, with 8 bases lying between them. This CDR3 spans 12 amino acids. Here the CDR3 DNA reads TGTGCCAGCAGATCGGGGGACTATGGCTACACCTTC. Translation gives CASRSGDYGYTF.

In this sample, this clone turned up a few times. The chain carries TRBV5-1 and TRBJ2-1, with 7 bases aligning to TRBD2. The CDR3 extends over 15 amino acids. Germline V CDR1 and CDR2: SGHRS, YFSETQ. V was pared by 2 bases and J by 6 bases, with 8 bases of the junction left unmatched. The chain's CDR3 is CASSLRGSGSNEQFF. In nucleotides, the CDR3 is TGCGCCAGCAGCTTACGCGGGAGTGGGAGCAATGAGCAGTTCTTC.

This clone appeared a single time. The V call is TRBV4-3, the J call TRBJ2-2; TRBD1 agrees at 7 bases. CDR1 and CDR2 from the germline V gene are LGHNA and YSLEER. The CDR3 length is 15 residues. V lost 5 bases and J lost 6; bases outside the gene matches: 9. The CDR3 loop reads CASSVARGRAGELFF. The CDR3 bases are TGCGCCAGCAGCGTCGCTAGGGGGCGAGCCGGGGAGCTGTTTTTT.

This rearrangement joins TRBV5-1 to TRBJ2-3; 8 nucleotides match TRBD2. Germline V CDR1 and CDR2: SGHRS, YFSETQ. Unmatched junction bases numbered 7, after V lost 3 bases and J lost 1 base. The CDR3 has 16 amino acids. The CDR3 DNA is TGCGCCAGCAGCTCCCGTAATAGCGGGGGCACAGATACGCAGTATTTT. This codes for CASSSRNSGGTDTQYF.

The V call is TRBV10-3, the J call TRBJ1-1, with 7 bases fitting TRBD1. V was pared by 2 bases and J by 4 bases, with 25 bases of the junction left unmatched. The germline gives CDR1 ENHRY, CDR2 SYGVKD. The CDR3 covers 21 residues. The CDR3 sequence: CAISEPKGRQGKLRLGTEAFF. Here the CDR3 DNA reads TGTGCCATCAGTGAGCCTAAAGGTAGACAGGGAAAATTGCGGTTGGGCACTGAAGCTTTCTTT.

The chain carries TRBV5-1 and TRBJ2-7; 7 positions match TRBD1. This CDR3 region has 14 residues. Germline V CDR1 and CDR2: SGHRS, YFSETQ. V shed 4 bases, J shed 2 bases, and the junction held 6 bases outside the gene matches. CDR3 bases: TGCGCCAGCAGCAGGGGGCAGGGGGCCTACGAGCAGTACTTC. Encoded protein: CASSRGQGAYEQYF.

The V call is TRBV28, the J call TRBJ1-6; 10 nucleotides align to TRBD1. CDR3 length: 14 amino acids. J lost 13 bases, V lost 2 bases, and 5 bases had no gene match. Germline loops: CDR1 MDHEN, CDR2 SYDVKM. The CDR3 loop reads CASSLGTGAWPLHF. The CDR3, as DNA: TGTGCCAGCAGTTTAGGGACAGGGGCCTGGCCCCTCCACTTT.

CDR3 loop: CASSGTSGVTHNEQFF. The DNA for the CDR3 is TGTGCCAGCAGTGGGACTAGCGGGGTAACGCACAATGAGCAGTTCTTC. This rearrangement joins TRBV2 to TRBJ2-1; 12 bases agree with TRBD2. CDR3 length equals 16 residues. From germline, CDR1 is SNHLY and CDR2 FYNNEI. V was clipped by 4 bases and J by 5 bases; unmatched bases: 6.